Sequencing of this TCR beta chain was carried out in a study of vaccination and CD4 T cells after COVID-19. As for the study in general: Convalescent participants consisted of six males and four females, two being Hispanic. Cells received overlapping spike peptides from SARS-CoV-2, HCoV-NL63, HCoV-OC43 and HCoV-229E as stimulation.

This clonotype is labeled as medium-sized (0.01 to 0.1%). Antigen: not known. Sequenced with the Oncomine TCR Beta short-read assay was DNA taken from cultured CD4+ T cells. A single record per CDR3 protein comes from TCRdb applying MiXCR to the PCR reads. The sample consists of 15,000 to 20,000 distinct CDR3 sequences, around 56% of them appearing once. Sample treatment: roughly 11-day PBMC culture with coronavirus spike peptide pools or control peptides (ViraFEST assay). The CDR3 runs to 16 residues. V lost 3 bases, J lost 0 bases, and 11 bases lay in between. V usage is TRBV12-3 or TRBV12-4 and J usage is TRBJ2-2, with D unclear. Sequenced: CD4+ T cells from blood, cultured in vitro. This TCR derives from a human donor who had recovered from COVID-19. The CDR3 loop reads CASSFGRPSNTGELFF. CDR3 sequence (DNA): TGTGCCAGCAGTTTCGGCAGGCCCTCGAACACCGGGGAGCTGTTTTTT.